This entry lists 27 T cell receptor beta chains sequenced from one sample in a study of CD8 T cells in Susac syndrome (dated by TCRdb to the late 2010s). The library was prepared using the immunoSEQ multiplex PCR assay. RNA was extracted with the RNeasy kit and roughly 0.45 to 1 ug was reverse transcribed using random hexamers. The public reads were reprocessed in TCRdb via fastp at Q25 and MiXCR, keeping in-frame beta chains. Rows are combined by CDR3 protein, so each entry shows the most common genes and DNA. The sample table lists fewer than 200,000 distinct CDR3 sequences, 85% to 95% of them with a count of one. The ten biggest clones cover more than 0.095% of the sample. Specimen: CD4+ T cells from PBMCs. Receptor source: a human donor with Susac syndrome.

The chain carries TRBV20-1 and TRBJ1-2; D gene uncertain. Germline-derived CDR1 and CDR2 are DFQATT and SNEGSKA (reference sequence). Between the trimmed V and J ends, which lost 3 bases and 7 bases, there was a span of 18 bases. CDR3 length: 14 amino acids. DNA of the CDR3: TGCAGTGCTAGGTCCTTGATCCTCGGGAGTGGCTACACCTTC. Its protein is CSARSLILGSGYTF.

The J gene is TRBJ1-1, the V gene TRBV5-1, with a tentative D call TRBD1 (5 bases). Trimming took off 4 bases at V and 4 bases at J, with 14 bases between the two ends. The CDR3 covers 14 residues. In germline, CDR1 is SGHRS, CDR2 YFSETQ. DNA for the CDR3: TGCGCCAGCAGCGTCCAGGGTATCGGCACTGAAGCTTTCTTT. Translation gives CASSVQGIGTEAFF.

This clonotype was counted a single time. The chain combines TRBV6-5 with TRBJ2-7, with D perhaps matching TRBD1 (5 bases). CDR1 and CDR2 (germline): MNHEY, SVGAGI. The CDR3 has 14 amino acids. The V end was cut by 6 bases, the J end by 1 base, with 13 bases between. The CDR3 DNA follows: TGTGCCAGCAGGGGGCTAGGTCAATCCTACGAGCAGTACTTC. Translation gives CASRGLGQSYEQYF.

The rearrangement uses TRBV27 and TRBJ2-1; tentatively, D is TRBD1 (5 bases). V gave up 2 bases and J gave up 2 bases, with 10 bases separating them. The CDR3 has 15 amino acids. Germline-derived CDR1 and CDR2 are MNHEY and SMNVEV (reference sequence). CDR3 bases: TGTGCCAGCAGTTTAAGGGGTCCCACCTACAATGAGCAGTTCTTC. It encodes CASSLRGPTYNEQFF.

The V gene is TRBV7-9, the J gene TRBJ2-7; D is undetermined. CDR3 length equals 14 residues. Germline lookup yields CDR1 SEHNR and CDR2 FQNEAQ (reference sequence). V was pared by 1 base and J by 3 bases, with 10 bases between. CDR3 bases: TGTGCCAGCAGCTTAGGAGGATCCGTCTACGAGCAGTACTTC. It yields the protein CASSLGGSVYEQYF.

The V call is TRBV2, the J call TRBJ1-6, with 7 bases aligning to TRBD1. Per germline, CDR1 SNHLY and CDR2 FYNNEI. The CDR3 loop spans 14 amino acids. V dropped 4 bases and J dropped 6; count of bases not matched to a gene: 3. CDR3: CASSVGQINSPLHF. The DNA for the CDR3 is TGTGCCAGCAGTGTGGGACAGATTAATTCACCCCTCCACTTT.

This clonotype was counted a few times. The chain has TRBV7-8 and TRBJ2-1; 7 bases map to TRBD1. Trimming took 1 base from V and 1 from J; bases not matched to a gene: 1. Germline CDR1 reads SGHVS; CDR2 reads FQNEAQ. The CDR3 is 15 residues long. CDR3 region: CASSLEGQSYNEQFF. CDR3 coding DNA: TGTGCCAGCAGCTTAGAGGGACAGTCCTACAATGAGCAGTTCTTC.

The chain has TRBV3-1 and TRBJ2-3; D assignment may be TRBD1 or TRBD2 (5 bases each). CDR1 is LGHDT and CDR2 is YNNKEL in the germline V gene (reference sequence). V gave up 4 bases and J gave up 5 bases, with 7 bases separating them. The CDR3 spans 12 residues. CDR3 amino acids: CASSRGKDTQYF. The CDR3 region has the DNA TGTGCCAGCAGCCGGGGGAAAGATACGCAGTATTTT.

The chain is built from TRBV12-3 or TRBV12-4 and TRBJ2-2; D gene ambiguous. This CDR3 is 14 amino acids long. Trimming cost V 5 bases and J 8 bases, with 15 bases left between them. CDR3 sequence reads: CASSPLQVLGELFF. The CDR3 coding sequence is TGTGCCAGCAGTCCCCTCCAGGTGCTAGGGGAGCTGTTTTTT.

The rearrangement links TRBV6-1 to TRBJ1-2; 10 bases align to TRBD1. This CDR3 is 15 amino acids long. V gave up 3 bases and J gave up 7 bases; unmatched junction bases: 8. The germline V gene encodes CDR1 MNHNS and CDR2 SASEGT. In nucleotides, the CDR3 is TGTGCCAGCAGTGAGGACGACAGGGGGCCTAGTGGCTACACCTTC. Encoded protein: CASSEDDRGPSGYTF.

The V gene is TRBV5-8, the J gene TRBJ2-5, with a weak D call TRBD1 (5 bases). The CDR3 consists of 14 residues. V gave up 0 bases and J gave up 6 bases, with 12 bases separating them. The germline V gene encodes CDR1 SGHTS and CDR2 YDEGEE. CDR3 sequence (DNA): TGTGCCAGCAGCTTGGACAGGAAGACGAAGACCCAGTACTTC. As protein: CASSLDRKTKTQYF.

The chain couples TRBV27 to TRBJ2-1; a weak D match, TRBD2 (5 bases). Trimming removed 5 bases from V and 7 bases from J, with 15 bases in between. CDR1 and CDR2 from the germline V gene are MNHEY and SMNVEV (reference sequence). The CDR3 contains 14 residues. DNA for the CDR3: TGTGCCAGCAGTCACGGTCGAGCGGCAAATGAGCAGTTCTTC. Protein: CASSHGRAANEQFF.

The V gene is TRBV27, the J gene TRBJ1-1, with a weak D call TRBD1 (6 bases). The CDR3 consists of 15 residues. With 6 bases removed from V and 5 bases from J, the gap between germline ends came to 19 bases. The germline CDR1 and CDR2 sequences are MNHEY and SMNVEV (reference sequence). CDR3 nucleotide sequence: TGTGCCAGCAGACCCCCGGGGGCAGGGTATACTGAAGCTTTCTTT. Protein: CASRPPGAGYTEAFF.

This sequence joins TRBV11-2 and TRBJ1-1, with 8 nucleotides matching TRBD1. V gave up 5 bases and J gave up 11 bases; unmatched junction bases: 10. This CDR3 comprises 13 residues. Germline CDR1 is SGHAT and CDR2 is FQNNGV. The CDR3 DNA reads as TGTGCCAGCAGCCAAACCAACAGGGGGACGGCTTTCTTT. This gives the protein CASSQTNRGTAFF.

This chain uses TRBV19 with TRBJ2-7, with 8 bases identical to TRBD2. The ends lost 3 bases at V and 3 bases at J; junction bases unmatched: 4. CDR3 length: 14 residues. Germline assignment: CDR1 LNHDA and CDR2 SQIVND (reference sequence). DNA of the CDR3: TGTGCCAGTAGTATCCCGGGGGGGCTCTACGAGCAGTACTTC. Amino acid sequence: CASSIPGGLYEQYF.

This chain joins TRBV19 and TRBJ1-4; TRBD1 is a possible D gene (5 bases). CDR1 and CDR2 from the germline V gene are LNHDA and SQIVND (reference sequence). The V gene lost 6 bases and the J gene lost 6 bases, with 17 bases spanning the gap. This CDR3 has 15 residues. The CDR3 DNA reads as TGTGCCAGTAGCCGGCAGGGATTCCCGCATGAAAAACTGTTTTTT. Translating gives CASSRQGFPHEKLFF.

V usage is TRBV29-1 and J usage is TRBJ2-3; 7 positions match TRBD2. CDR1 and CDR2 (germline): SQVTM, ANQGSEA. Trimming at V came to 5 bases and at J to 2 bases, leaving 7 bases not matched to a gene. The CDR3 extends over 14 amino acids. The CDR3, as DNA: TGCAGCGTTTCGTTAGCGGGCCCCACAGATACGCAGTATTTT. It encodes CSVSLAGPTDTQYF.

This chain uses TRBV7-2 with TRBJ2-2; D gene uncertain. This CDR3 has 14 residues. Trimming left V 4 bases short and J 1 base short, with 7 bases between. Germline V gene lookup returns CDR1 SGHTA and CDR2 FQGNSA. This CDR3 is CASSYVRNTGELFF. The DNA of the CDR3 is TGTGCCAGCAGCTACGTTCGGAACACCGGGGAGCTGTTTTTT.

V is TRBV27 and J is TRBJ2-1; 9 bases match TRBD2. There are 16 residues in the CDR3. Germline V CDR1 and CDR2: MNHEY, SMNVEV (reference sequence). With 7 bases clipped from V and 6 bases from J, the junction kept 13 bases outside the gene matches. The CDR3, as DNA: TGTGCCAGCATCCCTGCCGTCGCGGGGGGGGGCAATGAGCAGTTCTTC. Translated, it gives CASIPAVAGGGNEQFF.

This rearrangement joins TRBV5-1 to TRBJ2-1, with TRBD2 matching over 7 bases. CDR3 length: 15 amino acids. V shed 0 bases and J 7 bases; nucleotides not matched to a gene: 7. Per germline, CDR1 SGHRS and CDR2 YFSETQ. This CDR3 reads CASSLEGEGNNEQFF. CDR3 in DNA: TGCGCCAGCAGCTTGGAAGGGGAGGGAAATAATGAGCAGTTCTTC.

The chain employs TRBV18 and TRBJ1-1; D gene uncertain. Deletions cut 6 bases from V and 1 base from J, with 12 bases between. Germline CDR1 and CDR2: KGHSH and LQKENI. The CDR3 totals 14 residues. The CDR3 reads CASSPKDQNTEAFF. DNA for the CDR3: TGTGCCAGCTCCCCTAAGGACCAGAACACTGAAGCTTTCTTT. The entire variable domain, with the rest obtained from reference TRBV18 and TRBJ1-1, is as follows: NAGVMQNPRHLVRRRGQEARLRCSPMKGHSHVYWYRQLPEEGLKFMVYLQKENIIDESGMPKERFSAEFPKEGPSILRIQQVVRGDSAAYFCASSPKDQNTEAFFGQGTRLTVV.

V and J are TRBV29-1 and TRBJ2-3; 7 positions agree with TRBD2. CDR1 and CDR2 (germline): SQVTM, ANQGSEA. The CDR3 spans 14 residues. J gave up 2 bases and V 4 bases, and 6 bases lay outside the gene matches. The CDR3 nucleotides read TGCAGCGTTGGAAGAGCGGGGCCCACAGATACGCAGTATTTT. Translating gives CSVGRAGPTDTQYF.

The V gene is TRBV2, the J gene TRBJ2-5; maybe TRBD1 (5 bases). CDR3 size: 14 residues. Germline CDR1 reads SNHLY; CDR2 reads FYNNEI. The V end lost 8 bases, the J end lost 2 bases, and 15 bases lay between the germline ends. CDR3 DNA sequence: TGTGCCAGCTTTGGGGTCAAGGGGCAAGAGACCCAGTACTTC. Protein: CASFGVKGQETQYF. The entire variable domain, with the rest obtained from reference TRBV2 and TRBJ2-5, is as follows: EPEVTQTPSHQVTQMGQEVILRCVPISNHLYFYWYRQILGQKVEFLVSFYNNEISEKSEIFDDQFSVERPDGSNFTLKIRSTKLEDSAMYFCASFGVKGQETQYFGPGTRLLVL.

This clonotype has a single count. This chain joins TRBV7-8 and TRBJ2-3, with TRBD2 as a possible D gene (5 bases). Per germline, CDR1 SGHVS and CDR2 FQNEAQ. Trimming removed 5 bases at V and 2 bases at J, with 11 bases between. This CDR3 is 14 amino acids long. CDR3 loop: CASSPGLHTDTQYF. The CDR3, as DNA: TGTGCCAGCAGCCCCGGACTCCACACAGATACGCAGTATTTT.

The V and J genes are TRBV20-1 and TRBJ2-7; D is perhaps TRBD1 or TRBD2 (5 bases each). CDR3 length: 12 residues. Trimming shortened V by 1 base and J by 2 bases, and 6 bases separated the two germline ends. Per germline, CDR1 DFQATT and CDR2 SNEGSKA (reference sequence). CDR3 DNA: TGCAGTGCTAGAGGGGGGACCTACGAGCAGTACTTC. Translating it yields CSARGGTYEQYF.

This chain connects TRBV3-1 to TRBJ2-5, with unresolved D. Germline loops: CDR1 LGHDT, CDR2 YNNKEL (reference sequence). The CDR3 loop spans 12 amino acids. With 1 base removed from V and 7 bases from J, the gap between germline ends came to 7 bases. The chain's CDR3 is CASSQGVGTQYF. CDR3 sequence (DNA): TGTGCCAGCAGCCAAGGAGTGGGGACCCAGTACTTC.

V is TRBV12-3 or TRBV12-4 and J is TRBJ1-2; D might be TRBD1 (5 bases). CDR3 size: 14 residues. The V end lost 5 bases, the J end lost 0 bases, and 10 bases lay between the germline ends. CDR3 sequence: CASSRGEPNYGYTF. The DNA for the CDR3 is TGTGCCAGCAGTCGGGGGGAGCCTAACTATGGCTACACCTTC.